This TCR beta chain was found in a study of blood T cells in healthy people across ages. Broader study findings: Strong correlation was found linking TCR beta diversity to naive T cell percentage.

To note about this clonotype: Its target is unknown.

The authors ran a second PCR of about 6 to 11 cycles using a sample-barcoded 5' primer and a J-beta primer mix. TCRdb itself ran the 5' RACE reads through MiXCR, one entry per CDR3 protein. The sample carries 700,000 or so distinct CDR3 sequences, over 20% recorded once. Specimen: blood. The sequence was obtained from a man in his 70s in good health.

CDR3 residues: CASSQDSGGGGYGYTF. CDR3 nucleotide sequence: TGTGCCAGCAGCCAAGATTCGGGTGGGGGTGGCTATGGCTACACCTTC. The chain employs TRBV3-1 and TRBJ1-2; the D gene is possibly TRBD1 (5 bases). The CDR3 loop spans 16 amino acids. Germline V gene lookup returns CDR1 LGHDT and CDR2 YNNKEL (reference sequence). V was pared by 0 bases and J by 4 bases, with 15 bases between.